The clone carrying this T cell receptor (beta chain) was found once. This entry is derived from a study of OX40 agonist ivuxolimab in advanced cancers. Across the study: Patients got intravenous ivuxolimab at 0.01 to 10 mg/kg every 2 weeks. People in dose escalation had one of these cancers: hepatocellular carcinoma, melanoma, renal cell or head and neck cancer. Eligibility rules accepted prior anti-PD-1, anti-PD-L1 or anti-CTLA-4 therapy, and over 30% had some.

The J segment lost 5 bases and the V segment lost 4 bases, leaving 5 bases of the junction unmatched. In germline, CDR1 is SGHRS, CDR2 YFSETQ. CDR3 length: 14 residues. Autoimmune disease history or systemic immunosuppression barred patients. The protocol was immunoSEQ multiplex PCR, while the TCRdb copy is restricted to in-frame clones and leaves out a portion. Here the sample spans almost 80,000 clones, almost 85% being singletons. Sequenced material: CD4+ or CD8+ T cells sorted from blood, taken in a trial of the OX40 agonist ivuxolimab. This TCR was sampled from an adult with an advanced solid tumor such as melanoma, head and neck, liver or kidney cancer. The rearrangement uses TRBV5-1 and TRBJ2-5, with TRBD1 matching 10 bases. CDR3 region: CASSPGTGDETQYF. In DNA, the CDR3 is TGCGCCAGCAGCCCAGGGACAGGGGACGAGACCCAGTACTTC. Looking up the rest from reference TRBV5-1 and TRBJ2-5 gives the full variable domain: KAGVTQTPRYLIKTRGQQVTLSCSPISGHRSVSWYQQTPGQGLQFLFEYFSETQRNKGNFPGRFSGRQFSNSRSEMNVSTLELGDSALYLCASSPGTGDETQYFGPGTRLLVL.